Detailed here is one T cell receptor beta chain. Its antigen is not known. This record belongs to a study of human T cells and chemical hapten exposure. Overall study: Patients, a majority of them female, were diagnosed with alopecia areata, totalis or universalis.

Findings of the study overall: Sensitizing with DPC caused no change in TCRs above 1 in 1000 frequency.

V was shortened by 3 bases and J by 5 bases, with 14 bases between the two germline ends. Germline CDR1 SGHAT, CDR2 FQNNGV. The CDR3 contains 16 residues. TCRdb re-derived calls from the RACE reads in MiXCR, one entry per CDR3 protein. The sample yields tens of thousands of distinct CDR3 sequences, 9.6% seen once. Indicated time point: pre-sensitization, week 0. As for treatment: therapeutic diphenylcyclopropenone sensitization with weekly scalp DPC. V is TRBV11-2 and J is TRBJ1-6; D is uncertain. The receptor's source is a woman between 40 and 50 years old with alopecia areata. Some clones in this sample may be carry-over from other donors' samples. The sequencing used whole blood, collected in connection with sensitization to the hapten diphenylcyclopropenone (DPC). CDR3 sequence (DNA): TGTGCCAGCAGCTTCATGGGGTTTGGTAATAATTCACCCCTCCACTTT. Translation gives CASSFMGFGNNSPLHF.